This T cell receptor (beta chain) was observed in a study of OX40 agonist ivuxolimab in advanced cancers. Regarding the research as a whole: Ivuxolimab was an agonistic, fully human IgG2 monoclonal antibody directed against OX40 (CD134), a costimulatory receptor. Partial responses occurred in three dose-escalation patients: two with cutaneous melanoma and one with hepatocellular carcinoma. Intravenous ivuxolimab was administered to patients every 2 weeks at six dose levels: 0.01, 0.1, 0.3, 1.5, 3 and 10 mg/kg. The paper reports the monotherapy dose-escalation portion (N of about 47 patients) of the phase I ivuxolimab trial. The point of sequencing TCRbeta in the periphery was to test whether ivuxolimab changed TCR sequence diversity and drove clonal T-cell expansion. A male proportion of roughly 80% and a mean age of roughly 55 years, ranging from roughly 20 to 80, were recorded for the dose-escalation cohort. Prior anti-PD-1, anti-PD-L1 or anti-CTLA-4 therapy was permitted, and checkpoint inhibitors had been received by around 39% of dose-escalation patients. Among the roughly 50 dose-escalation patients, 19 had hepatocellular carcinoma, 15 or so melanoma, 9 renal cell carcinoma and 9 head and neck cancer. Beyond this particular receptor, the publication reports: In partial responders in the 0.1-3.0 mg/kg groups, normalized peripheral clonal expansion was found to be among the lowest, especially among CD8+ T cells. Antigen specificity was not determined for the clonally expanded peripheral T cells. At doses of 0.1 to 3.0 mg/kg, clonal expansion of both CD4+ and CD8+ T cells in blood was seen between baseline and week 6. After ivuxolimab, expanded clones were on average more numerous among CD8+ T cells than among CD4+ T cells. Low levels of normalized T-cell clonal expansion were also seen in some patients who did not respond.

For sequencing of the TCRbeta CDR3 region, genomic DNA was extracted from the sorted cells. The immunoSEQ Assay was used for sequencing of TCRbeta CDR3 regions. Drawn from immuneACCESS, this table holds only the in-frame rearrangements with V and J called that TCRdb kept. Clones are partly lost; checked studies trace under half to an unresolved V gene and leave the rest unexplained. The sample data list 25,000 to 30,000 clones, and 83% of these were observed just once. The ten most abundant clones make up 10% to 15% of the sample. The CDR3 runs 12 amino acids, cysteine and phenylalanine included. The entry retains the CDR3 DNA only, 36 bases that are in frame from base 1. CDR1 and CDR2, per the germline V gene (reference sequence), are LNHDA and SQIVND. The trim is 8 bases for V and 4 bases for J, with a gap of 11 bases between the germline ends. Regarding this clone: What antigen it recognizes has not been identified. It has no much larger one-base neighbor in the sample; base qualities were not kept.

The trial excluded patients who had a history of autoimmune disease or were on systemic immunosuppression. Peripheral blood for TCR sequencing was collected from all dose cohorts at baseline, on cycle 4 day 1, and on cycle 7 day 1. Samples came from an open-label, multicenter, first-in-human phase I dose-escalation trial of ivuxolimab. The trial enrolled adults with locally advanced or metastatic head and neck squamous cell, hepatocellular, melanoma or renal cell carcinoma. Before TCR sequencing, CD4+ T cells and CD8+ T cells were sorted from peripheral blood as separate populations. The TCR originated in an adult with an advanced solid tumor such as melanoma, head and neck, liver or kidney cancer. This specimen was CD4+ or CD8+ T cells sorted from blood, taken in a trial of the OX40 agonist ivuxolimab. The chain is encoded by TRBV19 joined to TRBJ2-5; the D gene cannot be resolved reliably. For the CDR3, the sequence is CASSSSTETQYF. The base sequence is TGTGCCAGTTCGTCGTCTACAGAGACCCAGTACTTC.